The sequence of this T cell receptor beta chain was determined in a study of T-cell memory formation after mild COVID-19. 5'RACE with constant-segment primers built TCRalpha and TCRbeta cDNA libraries with UMIs. A single record per CDR3 protein comes from TCRdb applying MiXCR to the 5' RACE reads. The sample lists around 430,000 distinct CDR3 sequences, 16% occurring once. Study-level findings and limits: Cross-reactive memory seemingly joined, as some responding clones were found in pre-infection memory. The second-wave clones peaking on day 37 were not confirmed as SARS-CoV-2-specific.

This CDR3 is 13 amino acids long. The V gene lost 0 bases and the J gene lost 3 bases, with 4 bases spanning the gap. Germline CDR1 SEHNR, CDR2 FQNEAQ (reference sequence). On this clonotype: Its antigen remains unidentified.

This sequence joins TRBV7-9 and TRBJ2-3; D is unclear. The sequencing sample was made of PBMCs or a T cell subset sorted from them (not recorded which). The TCR originated in a man aged 18 to 30 who had mild COVID-19 (a few samples of this study predate the infection). Cell type and time point are not known. CDR3 bases: TGTGCCAGCAGCTTAGCACAGACAGATACGCAGTATTTT. Translating it yields CASSLAQTDTQYF.